This T cell receptor beta chain was captured in a study of T cell responses to AZD1222 COVID-19 vaccine (dated by TCRdb to about 2021). Turning to the overall study: A total of just over 230 trial participants underwent TCR sequencing, of whom approximately 200 had received two doses of AZD1222 and around 25 had received two doses of the MenACWY control vaccine. Enrollment into the trials was organized by age into subgroups of 18-55, 56-69 and 70-plus years, and those subgroups contained approximately 150, 30 and 60 TCR-sequenced participants, respectively.

Comments on this clone: No cognate antigen has been identified for it. No quality values exist for individual bases; no much larger clone is one base distant.

Sample time point, as interpreted from the label and publication: about 28 days (+/-7) after the second vaccine dose. AZD1222 recipients given second doses at about 4 weeks or at about 12 weeks were pooled, since spike-specific TCR depth and breadth were not found to differ between the two schedules. Vaccinee samples came from UK trials COV001 and COV002, including a single-blind randomized controlled phase 2/3 trial of AZD1222 (ChAdOx1 nCoV-19) in healthy adults. For TCRbeta chain sequencing, PBMC samples were collected from trial participants at day 0 and at day 28 after the second dose. General findings and caveats noted by the study authors: Reportedly, almost half of the unique spike-specific TCRs recognized epitopes lying outside the regions that are mutated in the B.1.351 and B.1.1.7 variants. Most participants were white British and females outnumbered males, and the authors suggested that clonal diversity may have been underestimated. In the small 56-69-year group, the increase in depth fell short of significance, most likely because of low power. Spike-specific TCR breadth and depth rose significantly after two AZD1222 doses compared with day 0 and with MenACWY recipients. Because no day 14 peak-response samples were available, repertoires were characterized only after the peak T cell response. Only a handful of AZD1222 recipients were SARS-CoV-2 seropositive at baseline, limiting conclusions about previously exposed vaccinees. CD4 TCRs associated with the vaccine covered the entire spike protein, and the dominant responses were in regions 160-218 and 743-854.

For CDR1 and CDR2, the germline V gene lists ENHRY and SYGVKD. The CDR3 runs 13 amino acids, cysteine and phenylalanine included. The read is trimmed to its CDR3 DNA, 39 bases read in frame from base 1. At the junction V is shortened by 6 bases and J by 4 bases, with 9 bases in between. The CDR3 regions of human TCRbeta chains were subjected to immunosequencing. As for the original processing: Repertoire TCRs were matched against a reference library of SARS-CoV-2-specific TCRs generated with the MIRA antigen-specificity platform. Breadth meant the fraction of unique TCRs that were SARS-CoV-2-associated, whereas depth meant the fraction of total T cells that were SARS-CoV-2-associated. Using the MIRA data, each spike-specific TCR was mapped to the spike region that the TCR reacts to and placed in a CD4 or CD8 class. Log10-transformed breadth and depth values were compared by one-way ANOVA with Sidak's multiple comparisons tests. TCRdb stores this immuneACCESS table with in-frame sequences only. Part of the clones is absent; in the studies checked, under half of the shortfall reflects unresolved V genes, and no reason is known for the rest. D and trimming come from the DNA, and the V and J calls and clone size come from that table. In this sample the table shows approximately 110,000 clones, around 85% of which occur a single time. Of the sample, less than 5.5% is held by the ten largest clones.

Recombination connected TRBV10-3 to TRBJ2-2, with no reliable assignment of the D segment. The receptor was derived from an adult who received the AZD1222 COVID-19 vaccine. Source: peripheral blood, taken 28 days after the second AZD1222 dose. The bases read TGTGCCATCAGGGACCGACTCACCGGGGAGCTGTTTTTT. This sequence encodes CAIRDRLTGELFF.